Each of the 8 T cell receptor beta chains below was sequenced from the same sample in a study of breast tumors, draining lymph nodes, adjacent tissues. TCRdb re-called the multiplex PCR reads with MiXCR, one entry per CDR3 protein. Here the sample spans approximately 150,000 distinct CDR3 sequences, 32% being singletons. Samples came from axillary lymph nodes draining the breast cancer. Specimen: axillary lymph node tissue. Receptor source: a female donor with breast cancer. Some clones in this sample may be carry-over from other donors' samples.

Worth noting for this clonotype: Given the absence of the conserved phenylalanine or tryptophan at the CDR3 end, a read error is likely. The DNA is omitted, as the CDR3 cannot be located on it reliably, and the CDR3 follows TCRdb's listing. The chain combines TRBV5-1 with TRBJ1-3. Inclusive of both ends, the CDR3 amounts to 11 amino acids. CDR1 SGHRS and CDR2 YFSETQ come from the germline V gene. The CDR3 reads CASSLVGPWQT.

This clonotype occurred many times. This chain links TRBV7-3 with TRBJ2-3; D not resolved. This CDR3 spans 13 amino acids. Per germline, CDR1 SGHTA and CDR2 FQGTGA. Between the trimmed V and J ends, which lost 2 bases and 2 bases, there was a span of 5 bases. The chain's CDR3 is CASSLWVTDTQYF. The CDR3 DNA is TGTGCCAGCAGCTTATGGGTCACAGATACGCAGTATTTT.

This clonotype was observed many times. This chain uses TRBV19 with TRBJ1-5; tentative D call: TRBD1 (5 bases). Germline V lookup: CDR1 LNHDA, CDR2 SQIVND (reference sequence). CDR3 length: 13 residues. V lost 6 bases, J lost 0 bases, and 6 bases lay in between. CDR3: CASRGHSNQPQHF. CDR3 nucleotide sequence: TGTGCCAGTAGAGGACATAGCAATCAGCCCCAGCATTTT.

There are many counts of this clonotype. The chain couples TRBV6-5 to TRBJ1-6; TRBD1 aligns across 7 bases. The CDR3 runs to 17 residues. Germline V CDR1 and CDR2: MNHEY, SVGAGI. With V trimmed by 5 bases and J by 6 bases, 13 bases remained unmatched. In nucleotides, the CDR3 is TGTGCCAGCAGTCCCCCCCGACAGGGAATCGGTAATTCACCCCTCCACTTT. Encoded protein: CASSPPRQGIGNSPLHF.

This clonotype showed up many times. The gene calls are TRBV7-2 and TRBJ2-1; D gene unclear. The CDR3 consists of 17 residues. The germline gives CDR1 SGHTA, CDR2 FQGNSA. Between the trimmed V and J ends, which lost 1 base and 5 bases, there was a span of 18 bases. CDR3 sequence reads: CASSLGSVGQGNNEQFF. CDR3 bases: TGTGCCAGCAGCTTAGGATCGGTCGGTCAAGGCAACAATGAGCAGTTCTTC.

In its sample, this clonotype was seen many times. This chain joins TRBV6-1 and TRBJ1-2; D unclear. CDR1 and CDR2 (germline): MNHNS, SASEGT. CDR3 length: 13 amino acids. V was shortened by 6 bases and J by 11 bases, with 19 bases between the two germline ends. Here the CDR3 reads CASRPLAGLGYTF. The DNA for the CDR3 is TGTGCCAGCAGACCACTCGCGGGTCTGGGGTACACCTTC.

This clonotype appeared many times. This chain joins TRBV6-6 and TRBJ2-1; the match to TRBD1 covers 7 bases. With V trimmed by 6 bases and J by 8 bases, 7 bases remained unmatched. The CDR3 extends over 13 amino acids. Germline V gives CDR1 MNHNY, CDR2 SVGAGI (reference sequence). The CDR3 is CASRSNRGDEQFF. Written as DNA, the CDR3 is TGTGCCAGCAGGTCGAACAGGGGCGATGAGCAGTTCTTC.

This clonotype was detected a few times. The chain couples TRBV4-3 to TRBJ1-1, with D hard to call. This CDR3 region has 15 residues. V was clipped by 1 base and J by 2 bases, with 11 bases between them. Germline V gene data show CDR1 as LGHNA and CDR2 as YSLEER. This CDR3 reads CASSQGAGVNTEAFF. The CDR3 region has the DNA TGCGCCAGCAGCCAAGGAGCGGGTGTAAACACTGAAGCTTTCTTT.